This is a list of T cell receptor beta chains from one sample in a study of blood T cell repertoires in COVID-19. Assay: immunoSEQ multiplex PCR; the TCRdb copy retains only in-frame clones and omits some. The repertoire consists of about 300,000 clones, with approximately 89% occurring once and the leading ten covering over 1.5%. Sequencing input: peripheral blood. These receptors all stem from a woman younger than 45 with COVID-19, enrolled during active disease. Both conserved end residues are part of each CDR3. A D gene is named only where the DNA matches it firmly. Rows give clone size only sometimes, using once, few, many, or a class for an expanded clone.

>TRBJ1-2|TRBV6-1|.|.
CASSEGRIYGYTF
TGTGCCAGCAGTGAAGGCAGAATCTATGGCTACACCTTC
>TRBJ1-6|TRBV15|.|.
CATSKGPRAGMNSPLHF
TGTGCCACCAGCAAAGGACCCAGAGCGGGTATGAATTCACCCCTCCACTTT
>TRBJ1-2|TRBV5-1|TRBD1|.
CASRPGQGINYGYTF
TGCGCCAGCAGGCCTGGACAGGGGATCAACTATGGCTACACCTTC
>TRBJ1-2|TRBV7-9|TRBD1|.
CASSYQGQGEYGYTF
TGTGCCAGCAGCTACCAAGGACAGGGCGAATATGGCTACACCTTC
>TRBJ1-1|TRBV4-2|.|.
CASSQDRTENTEAFF
TGTGCCAGCAGCCAAGATCGAACAGAGAACACTGAAGCTTTCTTT
>TRBJ2-5|TRBV7-9|TRBD2|few
CASSSSGVQETQYF
TGTGCCAGCAGTTCGAGCGGGGTACAAGAGACCCAGTACTTC
>TRBJ1-1|TRBV2|.|.
CASITRRSRGNTEAFF
TGTGCCAGCATTACACGGAGATCGCGTGGGAACACTGAAGCTTTCTTT
>TRBJ2-7|TRBV19|TRBD1|.
CATGTGGPLYEQYF
TGTGCCACCGGGACAGGGGGTCCCCTATACGAGCAGTACTTC
>TRBJ1-6|TRBV14|.|.
CASSQQTYNSPLHF
TGTGCCAGCAGCCAGCAGACTTATAATTCACCCCTCCACTTT
>TRBJ1-1|TRBV20-1|TRBD1|.
CSAYRDSKVFF
TGCAGTGCGTACCGGGACAGTAAGGTTTTCTTT
>TRBJ2-5|TRBV5-1|.|.
CASSLTGETQYF
TGCGCCAGCAGCTTGACCGGAGAGACCCAGTACTTC